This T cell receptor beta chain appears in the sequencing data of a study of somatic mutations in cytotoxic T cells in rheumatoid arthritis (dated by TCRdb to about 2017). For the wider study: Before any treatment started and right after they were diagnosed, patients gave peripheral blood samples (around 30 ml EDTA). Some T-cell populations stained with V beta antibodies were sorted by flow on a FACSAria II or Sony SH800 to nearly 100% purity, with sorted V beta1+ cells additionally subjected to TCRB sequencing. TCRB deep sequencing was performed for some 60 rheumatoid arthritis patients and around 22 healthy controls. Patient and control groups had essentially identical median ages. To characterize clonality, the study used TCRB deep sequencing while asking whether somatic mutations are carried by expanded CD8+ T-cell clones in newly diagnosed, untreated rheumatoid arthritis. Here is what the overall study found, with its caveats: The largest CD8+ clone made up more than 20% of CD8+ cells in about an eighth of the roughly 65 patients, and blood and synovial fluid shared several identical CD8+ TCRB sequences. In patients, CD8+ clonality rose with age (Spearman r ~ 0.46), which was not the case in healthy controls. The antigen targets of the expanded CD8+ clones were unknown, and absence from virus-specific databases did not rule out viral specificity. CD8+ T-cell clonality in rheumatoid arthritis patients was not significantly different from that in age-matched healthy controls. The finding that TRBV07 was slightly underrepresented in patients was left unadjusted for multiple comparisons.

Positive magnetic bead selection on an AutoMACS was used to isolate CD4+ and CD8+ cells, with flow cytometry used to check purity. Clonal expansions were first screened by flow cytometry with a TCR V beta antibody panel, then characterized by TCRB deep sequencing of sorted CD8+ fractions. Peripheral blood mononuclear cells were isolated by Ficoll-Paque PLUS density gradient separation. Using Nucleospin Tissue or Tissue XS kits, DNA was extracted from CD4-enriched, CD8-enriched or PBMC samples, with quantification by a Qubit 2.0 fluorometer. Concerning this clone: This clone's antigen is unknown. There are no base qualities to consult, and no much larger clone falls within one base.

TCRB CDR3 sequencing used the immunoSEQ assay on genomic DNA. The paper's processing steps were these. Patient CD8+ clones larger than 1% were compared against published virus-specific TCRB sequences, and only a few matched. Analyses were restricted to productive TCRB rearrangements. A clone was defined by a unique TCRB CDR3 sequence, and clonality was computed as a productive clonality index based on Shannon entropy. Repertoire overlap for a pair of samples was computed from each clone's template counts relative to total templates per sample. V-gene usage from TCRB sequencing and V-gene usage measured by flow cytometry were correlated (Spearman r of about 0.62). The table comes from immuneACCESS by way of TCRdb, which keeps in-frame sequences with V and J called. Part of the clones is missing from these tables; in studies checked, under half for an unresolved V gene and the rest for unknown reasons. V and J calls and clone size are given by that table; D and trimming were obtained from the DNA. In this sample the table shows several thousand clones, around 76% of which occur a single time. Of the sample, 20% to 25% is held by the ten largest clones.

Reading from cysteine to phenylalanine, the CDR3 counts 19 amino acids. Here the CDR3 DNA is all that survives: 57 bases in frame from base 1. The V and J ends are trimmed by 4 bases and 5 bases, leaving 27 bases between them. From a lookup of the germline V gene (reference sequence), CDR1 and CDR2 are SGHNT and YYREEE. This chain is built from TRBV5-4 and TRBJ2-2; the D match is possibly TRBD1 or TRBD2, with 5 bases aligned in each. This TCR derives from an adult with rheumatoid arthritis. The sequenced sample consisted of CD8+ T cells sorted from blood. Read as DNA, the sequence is TGTGCCAGCAGCCCGCCGACTACCCGGGACCCCCGAAGGACCGGGGAGCTGTTTTTT. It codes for CASSPPTTRDPRRTGELFF. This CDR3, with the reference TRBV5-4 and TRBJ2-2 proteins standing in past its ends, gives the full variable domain ETGVTQSPTHLIKTRGQQVTLRCSSQSGHNTVSWYQQALGQGPQFIFQYYREEENGRGNFPPRFSGLQFPNYSSELNVNALELDDSALYLCASSPPTTRDPRRTGELFFGEGSRLTVL.